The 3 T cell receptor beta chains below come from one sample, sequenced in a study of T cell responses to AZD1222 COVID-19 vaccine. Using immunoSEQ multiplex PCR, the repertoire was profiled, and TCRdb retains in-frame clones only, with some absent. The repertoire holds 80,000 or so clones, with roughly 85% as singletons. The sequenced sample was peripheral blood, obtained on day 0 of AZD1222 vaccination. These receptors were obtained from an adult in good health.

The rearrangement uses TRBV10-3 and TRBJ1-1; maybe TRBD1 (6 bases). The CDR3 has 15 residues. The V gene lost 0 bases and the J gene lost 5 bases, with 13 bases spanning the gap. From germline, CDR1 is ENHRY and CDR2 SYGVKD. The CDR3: CAISESGGGKTEAFF. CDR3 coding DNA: TGTGCCATCAGTGAGTCAGGAGGGGGAAAAACTGAAGCTTTCTTT.

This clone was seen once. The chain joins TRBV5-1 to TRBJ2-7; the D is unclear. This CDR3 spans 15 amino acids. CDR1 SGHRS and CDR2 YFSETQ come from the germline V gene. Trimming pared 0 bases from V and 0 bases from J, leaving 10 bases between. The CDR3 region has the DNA TGCGCCAGCAGCTTGGGCCCGGGCCCCTCCTACGAGCAGTACTTC. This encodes CASSLGPGPSYEQYF. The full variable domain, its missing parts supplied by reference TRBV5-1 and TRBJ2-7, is KAGVTQTPRYLIKTRGQQVTLSCSPISGHRSVSWYQQTPGQGLQFLFEYFSETQRNKGNFPGRFSGRQFSNSRSEMNVSTLELGDSALYLCASSLGPGPSYEQYFGPGTRLTVT.

For the CDR3, the DNA is TGTGCCACCAGCAGGGAACCAGATAGCGGGAGGGCCCGAGAGCAGTACTTC. Its protein is CATSREPDSGRAREQYF. V gene TRBV15 combines with J gene TRBJ2-7; 11 nucleotides align to TRBD2. CDR1 and CDR2 (germline): LNHNV, YYDKDF (reference sequence). After removal of 3 bases from V and 7 bases from J, the junction contained 14 bases not matched to a gene. The CDR3 length is 17 residues.